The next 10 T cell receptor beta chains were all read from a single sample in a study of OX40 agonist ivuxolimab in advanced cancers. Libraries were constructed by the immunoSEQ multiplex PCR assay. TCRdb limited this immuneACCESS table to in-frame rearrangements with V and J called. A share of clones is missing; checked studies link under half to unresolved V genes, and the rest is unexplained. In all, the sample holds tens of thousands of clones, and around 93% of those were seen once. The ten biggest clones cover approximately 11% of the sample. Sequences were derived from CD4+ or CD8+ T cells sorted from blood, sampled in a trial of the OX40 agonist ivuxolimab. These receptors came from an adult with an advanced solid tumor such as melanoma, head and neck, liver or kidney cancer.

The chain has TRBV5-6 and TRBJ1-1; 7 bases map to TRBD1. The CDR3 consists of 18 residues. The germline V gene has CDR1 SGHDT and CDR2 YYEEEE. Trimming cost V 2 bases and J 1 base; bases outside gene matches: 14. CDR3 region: CASSFYWGRDRENTEAFF. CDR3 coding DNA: TGTGCCAGCAGCTTTTATTGGGGCCGGGACAGAGAGAACACTGAAGCTTTCTTT.

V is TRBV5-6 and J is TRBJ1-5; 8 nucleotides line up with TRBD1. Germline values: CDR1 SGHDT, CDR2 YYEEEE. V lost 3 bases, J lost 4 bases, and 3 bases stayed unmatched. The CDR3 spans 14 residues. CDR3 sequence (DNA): TGTGCCAGCAGCTCCACAGGGGGAAATCAGCCCCAGCATTTT. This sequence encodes CASSSTGGNQPQHF.

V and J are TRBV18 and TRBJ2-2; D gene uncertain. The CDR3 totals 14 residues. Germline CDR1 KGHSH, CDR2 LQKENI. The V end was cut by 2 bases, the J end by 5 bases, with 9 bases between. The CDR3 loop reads CASSPYAETGELFF. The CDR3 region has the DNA TGTGCCAGCTCACCATACGCAGAAACCGGGGAGCTGTTTTTT.

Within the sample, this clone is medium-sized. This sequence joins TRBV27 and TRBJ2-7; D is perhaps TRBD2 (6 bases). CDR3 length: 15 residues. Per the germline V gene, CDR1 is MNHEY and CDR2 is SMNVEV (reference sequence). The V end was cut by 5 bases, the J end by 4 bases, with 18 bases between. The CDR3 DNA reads TGTGCCAGCAGTCCCCTGGGGGGAGGACGATACGAGCAGTACTTC. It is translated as CASSPLGGGRYEQYF.

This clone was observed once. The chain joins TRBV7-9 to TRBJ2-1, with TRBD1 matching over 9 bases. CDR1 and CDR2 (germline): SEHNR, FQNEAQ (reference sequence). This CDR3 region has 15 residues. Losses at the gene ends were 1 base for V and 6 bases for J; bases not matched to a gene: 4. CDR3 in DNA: TGTGCCAGCAGCTTAGGGACAGGGGATGTCAATGAGCAGTTCTTC. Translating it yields CASSLGTGDVNEQFF.

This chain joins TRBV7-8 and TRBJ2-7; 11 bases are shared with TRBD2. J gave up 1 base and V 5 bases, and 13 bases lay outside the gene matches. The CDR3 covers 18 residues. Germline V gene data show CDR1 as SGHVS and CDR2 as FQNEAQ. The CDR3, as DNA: TGTGCCAGCAGCGGAAACGACCTCGCTAGCGGGAGGTCCTACGAGCAGTACTTC. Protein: CASSGNDLASGRSYEQYF.

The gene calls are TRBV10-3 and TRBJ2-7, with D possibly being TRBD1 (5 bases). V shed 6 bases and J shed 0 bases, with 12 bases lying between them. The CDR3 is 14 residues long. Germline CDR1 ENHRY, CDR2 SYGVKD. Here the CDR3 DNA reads TGTGCCATCAGCCTGACAGAAAGCTCCTACGAGCAGTACTTC. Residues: CAISLTESSYEQYF.

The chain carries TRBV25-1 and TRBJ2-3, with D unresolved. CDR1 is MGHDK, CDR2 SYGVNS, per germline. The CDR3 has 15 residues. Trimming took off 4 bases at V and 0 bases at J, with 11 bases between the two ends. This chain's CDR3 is CASSGQLISTDTQYF. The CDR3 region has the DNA TGTGCCAGCAGTGGACAACTGATTAGCACAGATACGCAGTATTTT.

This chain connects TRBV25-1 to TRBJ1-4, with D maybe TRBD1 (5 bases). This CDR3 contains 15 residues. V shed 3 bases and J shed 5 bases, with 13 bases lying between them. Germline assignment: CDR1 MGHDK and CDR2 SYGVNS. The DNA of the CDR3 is TGTGCCAGCAGTGATATCAGGGCAGCAAATGAAAAACTGTTTTTT. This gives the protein CASSDIRAANEKLFF. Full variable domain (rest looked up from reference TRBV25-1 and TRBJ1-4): EADIYQTPRYLVIGTGKKITLECSQTMGHDKMYWYQQDPGMELHLIHYSYGVNSTEKGDLSSESTVSRIRTEHFPLTLESARPSHTSQYLCASSDIRAANEKLFFGSGTQLSVL.

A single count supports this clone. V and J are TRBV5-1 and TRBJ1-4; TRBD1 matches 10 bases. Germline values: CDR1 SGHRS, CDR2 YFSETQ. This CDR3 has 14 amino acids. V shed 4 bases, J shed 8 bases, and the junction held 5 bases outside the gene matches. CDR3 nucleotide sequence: TGCGCCAGCAGCGAGGGACAGGGGACCGAAAAACTGTTTTTT. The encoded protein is CASSEGQGTEKLFF.